This record covers a single TCR beta chain. Its antigen is unknown. The sample is drawn from a study of T-cell memory formation after mild COVID-19. Trimming took 0 bases from V and 8 from J, leaving 10 bases between them. The CDR3 is made up of 12 amino acids. Germline V gene lookup returns CDR1 SQVTM and CDR2 ANQGSEA. Study observations and caveats: Clones that contracted from day 15 to 85 had balanced CD4/CD8; later expanders were CD4+ biased. CD4+ contracting clones lay mainly in CM and EM, CD8+ ones in EMRA. In second-wave clones peaking day 37, SARS-CoV-2 specificity remained unconfirmed.

Constant-segment primers served in 5'RACE that generated TCR alpha and TCR beta cDNA libraries bearing sample barcodes and UMIs. Each CDR3 protein is one row after TCRdb ran MiXCR on the 5' RACE reads. The repertoire holds more than 85,000 distinct CDR3 sequences, more than 9.5% seen once, with around 40% in the top ten. The V call is TRBV29-1, the J call TRBJ1-2, with D unclear. The TCR comes from a man younger than 35 who had mild COVID-19 (a few samples of this study predate the infection). Cell type and time point are not known. The sequenced material came from PBMCs or a T cell subset sorted from them (not recorded which). The CDR3 loop is CSVEEATGGYTF. CDR3 coding DNA: TGCAGCGTTGAAGAAGCGACGGGAGGCTACACCTTC. Full variable domain (rest looked up from reference TRBV29-1 and TRBJ1-2): SAVISQKPSRDICQRGTSLTIQCQVDSQVTMMFWYRQQPGQSLTLIATANQGSEATYESGFVIDKFPISRPNLTFSTLTVSNMSPEDSSIYLCSVEEATGGYTFGSGTRLTVV.